This entry concerns a single T cell receptor beta chain. These data are taken from a study of blood T cell repertoires in COVID-19. The CDR3 consists of 17 residues. Germline V gene lookup returns CDR1 SGHRS and CDR2 YFSETQ. Between the trimmed V and J ends, which lost 2 bases and 2 bases, there was a span of 19 bases. TCRdb's table, derived via immunoSEQ multiplex PCR, lists solely in-frame clones and lacks some. The repertoire holds around 450,000 clones, with approximately 86% as singletons. Symptom resolution, clearance, or two negative PCRs marked the recovered donors of Cohort 3. The chain is built from TRBV5-1 and TRBJ2-5; tentatively, D is TRBD2 (6 bases). Source material: PBMCs or T cells enriched from blood (not recorded which). The TCR was taken from a woman under 30 who had recovered from COVID-19. The CDR3 bases are TGCGCCAGCAGCTTAGGGCAGGGACTTATCAGGCAAGAGACCCAGTACTTC. This translates into CASSLGQGLIRQETQYF.